This T cell receptor (beta chain) comes out of a study of TIL therapy for anti-PD-1-resistant metastatic lung cancer. This was the immunoSEQ v3 assay. Clones were read by immunoSEQ multiplex PCR, and TCRdb kept only the in-frame ones, dropping some. The table has 50,000 to 65,000 clones, around 69% seen once. The time point here: pre-treatment sample, taken before nivolumab and TIL therapy. Germline lookup yields CDR1 SGHRS and CDR2 YFSETQ. V lost 0 bases and J 10 bases, leaving 6 bases between the germline ends. The CDR3 loop spans 11 amino acids. This chain uses TRBV5-1 with TRBJ2-3; the D is unclear. The clonotype comes from a person aged 25-79 years with non-small cell lung cancer. Source: blood, taken at baseline. CDR3 DNA: TGCGCCAGCAGCTTGGGCACCCCGCAGTATTTT. Residues: CASSLGTPQYF.